The clone carrying this T cell receptor (beta chain) was seen many times. What it binds is not known. TCRdb re-called the reads with MiXCR, one entry per CDR3 protein. The sample holds some 200,000 distinct CDR3 sequences; about a tenth are singletons and the top ten take roughly 5.1%. The CDR3 has 14 residues. Germline V lookup: CDR1 DFQATT, CDR2 SNEGSKA (reference sequence). Deletions cut 5 bases from V and 5 bases from J, with 19 bases between. The data were taken from a study of T cell repertoires in cytomegalovirus infection. Study outcomes and limitations: Cumulative public TCR beta family frequency identified carriers of CMV plus the relevant HLA. The study found HLA-C-restricted CMV-specific TCR beta clonotypes dominating the ex vivo response.

The V call is TRBV20-1, the J call TRBJ2-7; D may be TRBD1 or TRBD2 (5 bases each). This sequence originates from a human donor in good health (CMV status not recorded). Some clones in this sample may be carry-over from other donors' samples. Sequencing was carried out using PBMCs. This CDR3 reads CSAEGPGSVHEQYF. As DNA, the CDR3 is TGCAGTGCTGAGGGGCCGGGGTCGGTCCACGAGCAGTACTTC.